This T cell receptor (beta chain) appears in the sequencing data of a study of blood T cell repertoires in COVID-19. Trimming pared 4 bases from V and 6 bases from J, leaving 14 bases between. Germline V gene lookup returns CDR1 SGHNT and CDR2 YYREEE (reference sequence). CDR3 size: 14 residues. Clones were sequenced by immunoSEQ multiplex PCR, and TCRdb holds only the in-frame ones, with some missing. The sample lists nearly 200,000 clones; around 82% were seen once. The chain carries TRBV5-4 and TRBJ2-4; tentative D call: TRBD1 (5 bases). Sequenced input: PBMCs or T cells enriched from blood (not recorded which). This TCR was sampled from a man between 35 and 55 years old who had recovered from COVID-19. The DNA for the CDR3 is TGTGCCAGCAGCCCCGACAGTTCCTTAAACATTCAGTACTTC. It encodes CASSPDSSLNIQYF.